Below are 5 T cell receptor beta chains sequenced from a single sample in a study of cytomegalovirus exposure and HLA in healthy donors. Vbeta (60) and Jbeta (13) primers were used in the PCR. Measured with immunoSEQ multiplex PCR; TCRdb has only the in-frame clones, and not every one. Of roughly 160,000 clones detected, about four fifths appear once; the ten largest clones hold less than 15%. Sequenced material: PBMCs. Every receptor here comes from a woman aged 45-59 years in good health and CMV-seronegative.

V gene TRBV10-3 combines with J gene TRBJ2-3; the D gene is possibly TRBD2 (6 bases). Trimming removed 0 bases from V and 6 bases from J, with 16 bases in between. CDR1 ENHRY and CDR2 SYGVKD come from the germline V gene. CDR3 length equals 16 residues. The chain's CDR3 is CAISESTSKGLDTQYF. For the CDR3, the DNA is TGTGCCATCAGTGAGTCTACTAGCAAAGGTTTGGATACGCAGTATTTT.

The rearrangement uses TRBV18 and TRBJ1-1; D gene uncertain. Germline lookup yields CDR1 KGHSH and CDR2 LQKENI. This CDR3 is built from 14 residues. V was pared by 0 bases and J by 5 bases, with 10 bases between. The DNA for the CDR3 is TGTGCCAGCTCACCACCGTCAGTGGAGACTGAAGCTTTCTTT. Its translation is CASSPPSVETEAFF.

The J gene is TRBJ2-4, the V gene TRBV28; tentatively, D is TRBD2 (7 bases). V lost 7 bases, J lost 1 base, and 20 bases lay in between. CDR3 length equals 17 residues. Germline assignment: CDR1 MDHEN and CDR2 SYDVKM. In DNA, the CDR3 is TGTGCCAGCACCCCAAGGGCCGGGGGGCTCGCCAAAAACATTCAGTACTTC. Translating gives CASTPRAGGLAKNIQYF.

The rearrangement links TRBV27 to TRBJ2-5, with 7 bases identical to TRBD1. CDR3 length: 14 amino acids. After removal of 5 bases from V and 5 bases from J, the junction contained 8 bases not matched to a gene. Germline V gene lookup returns CDR1 MNHEY and CDR2 SMNVEV (reference sequence). Here the CDR3 reads CASSPTGPEETQYF. DNA of the CDR3: TGTGCCAGCAGTCCGACAGGGCCGGAGGAGACCCAGTACTTC.

The chain carries TRBV6-6 and TRBJ2-7; D unresolved. CDR3 length: 13 amino acids. Trimming shortened V by 7 bases and J by 2 bases, and 12 bases separated the two germline ends. CDR1 and CDR2 (germline): MNHNY, SVGAGI (reference sequence). The CDR3 bases are TGTGCCAGCATGTCACCCTATACCTACGAGCAGTACTTC. Encoded protein: CASMSPYTYEQYF.